This T cell receptor (beta chain) was retrieved from a study of control samples from healthy donors and cancer patients. Assay: immunoSEQ multiplex PCR; the TCRdb copy retains only in-frame clones and omits some. In the table there are roughly 130,000 clones, more than 85% of which are singletons. V lost 2 bases and J 1 base, leaving 12 bases between the germline ends. This CDR3 has 16 amino acids. Germline V gene data show CDR1 as MGHRA and CDR2 as YSYEKL. This chain connects TRBV4-1 to TRBJ2-4; D perhaps matches TRBD1 (5 bases). The sequence was collected from a man between 18 and 29 years old in good health. The source material was blood. CDR3 in DNA: TGCGCCAGCAGCCAACTGGGGCGTGGGGCCAAAAACATTCAGTACTTC. This translates into CASSQLGRGAKNIQYF.